This T cell receptor beta chain was sequenced in a study of blood T cell repertoires in COVID-19. Study as a whole: The study drew acute and convalescent COVID-19 samples from the United States, Italy and Spain. T cells, B-cell-depleted T cells, or PBMCs provided the cDNA or gDNA that served as material.

The V and J ends lost 0 bases and 0 bases respectively, with 4 bases between them. Germline V gene sequence: CDR1 SEHNR, CDR2 FQNEAQ (reference sequence). The CDR3 consists of 14 residues. Study processing details: Reference gene primer amplification yielded estimated nucleated cell counts. Sequencing used immunoSEQ multiplex PCR; TCRdb keeps in-frame clones, though not all of them. Clonal size and the V and J genes are those of that table, whereas D and trimming came from the DNA. The top ten hold roughly 4.9% of the sample, which has about 110,000 clones, 89% seen once. The gene calls are TRBV7-9 and TRBJ2-3; D is unresolved. The sample comprised peripheral blood. This receptor was identified in a man aged 35-49 years with active or convalescent COVID-19. The CDR3 is CASSLAKSTDTQYF. The DNA of the CDR3 is TGTGCCAGCAGCTTAGCCAAAAGCACAGATACGCAGTATTTT.